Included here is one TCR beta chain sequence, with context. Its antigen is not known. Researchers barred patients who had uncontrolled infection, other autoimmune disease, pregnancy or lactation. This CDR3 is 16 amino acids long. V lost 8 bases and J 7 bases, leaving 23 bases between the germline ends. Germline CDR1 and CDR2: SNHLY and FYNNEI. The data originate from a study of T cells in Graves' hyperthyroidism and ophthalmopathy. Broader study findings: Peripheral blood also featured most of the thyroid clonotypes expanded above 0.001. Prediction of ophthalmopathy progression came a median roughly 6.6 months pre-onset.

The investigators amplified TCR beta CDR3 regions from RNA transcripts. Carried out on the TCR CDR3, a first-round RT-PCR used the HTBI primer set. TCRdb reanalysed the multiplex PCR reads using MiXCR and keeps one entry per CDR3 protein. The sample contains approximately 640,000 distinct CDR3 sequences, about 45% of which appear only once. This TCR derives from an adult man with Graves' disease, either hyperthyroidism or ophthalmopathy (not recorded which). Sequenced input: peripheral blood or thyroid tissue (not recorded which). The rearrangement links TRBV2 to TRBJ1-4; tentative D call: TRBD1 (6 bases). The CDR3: CASLPRVTGLSEKLFF. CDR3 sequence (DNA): TGTGCCAGCCTCCCGAGAGTTACAGGGCTCAGTGAAAAACTGTTTTTT.